A selection of T cell receptor beta chains follows, all from one sample in a study of T-cell memory formation after mild COVID-19. TCRdb recomputed calls from the 5' RACE reads with MiXCR, one row per CDR3 protein. The table shows roughly 300,000 distinct CDR3 sequences, with approximately 15% occurring only once. Sequenced: PBMCs or a T cell subset sorted from them (not recorded which). These receptors were taken from a man aged 18-30 years who had mild COVID-19 (a few samples of this study predate the infection). Cell type and time point are not known. The CDR3 runs from the conserved cysteine through the conserved F or W. A D gene is named only where the DNA matches it firmly. Clone size is given for some rows only: seen once, a few or many times, or a class if the clone is expanded.

v_gene	j_gene	d_gene	abundance	CDR3aa	CDR3nt
TRBV5-1	TRBJ1-1	TRBD1	NA	CASSWSGQGGTEAFF	TGCGCCAGCAGCTGGTCGGGACAGGGAGGCACTGAAGCTTTCTTT
TRBV30	TRBJ2-2	NA	few	CAWSRRNTGELFF	TGTGCCTGGAGCAGGAGGAACACCGGGGAGCTGTTTTTT
TRBV12-5	TRBJ2-7	NA	NA	CASGFLDEQYF	TGTGCTAGTGGTTTCCTCGACGAGCAGTACTTC
TRBV9	TRBJ2-5	TRBD2	few	CASSDRLAGPLQETQYF	TGTGCCAGCAGCGATCGACTAGCGGGCCCCCTACAAGAGACCCAGTACTTC
TRBV5-1	TRBJ2-3	TRBD1	few	CASSFGTVSTDTQYF	TGCGCCAGCAGCTTCGGGACAGTGAGCACAGATACGCAGTATTTT
TRBV12-3/TRBV12-4	TRBJ2-1	TRBD2	many	CASLPGLAGGVGNEQFF	TGTGCCAGTCTGCCGGGACTAGCGGGGGGGGTAGGCAATGAGCAGTTCTTC
TRBV19	TRBJ2-3	NA	few	CASVPSGTDTQYF	TGTGCCAGCGTACCTAGCGGCACAGATACGCAGTATTTT
TRBV30	TRBJ2-1	NA	few	CAWEDSVPFF	TGTGCCTGGGAAGACAGCGTGCCGTTCTTC
TRBV6-6	TRBJ1-5	TRBD1	NA	CASSWPVRQGSNQPQHF	TGTGCCAGCAGTTGGCCGGTGCGACAGGGAAGTAATCAGCCCCAGCATTTT
TRBV4-1	TRBJ1-1	NA	NA	CASSQWVNTEAFF	TGCGCCAGCAGCCAATGGGTGAACACTGAAGCTTTCTTT
TRBV5-6	TRBJ2-1	TRBD2	few	CASSLATSGGPSSYNEQFF	TGTGCCAGCAGCTTGGCGACTAGCGGGGGGCCGAGCTCCTACAATGAGCAGTTCTTC
TRBV25-1	TRBJ1-2	NA	few	CASSDWTRDNYGYTF	TGTGCCAGCAGTGACTGGACAAGGGATAACTATGGCTACACCTTC
TRBV7-2	TRBJ2-2	NA	NA	CASSLNPNTGELFF	TGTGCCAGCAGCTTAAATCCGAACACCGGGGAGCTGTTTTTT
TRBV19	TRBJ1-2	NA	NA	CASTVGGYGYTF	TGTGCCAGTACCGTTGGGGGGTATGGCTACACCTTC
TRBV7-6	TRBJ1-2	NA	few	CASSRGGTEYGYTF	TGTGCCAGCAGCCGAGGCGGGACGGAATATGGCTACACCTTC
TRBV5-1	TRBJ1-1	NA	NA	CASSISGAGQTEAFF	TGCGCCAGCAGCATATCCGGGGCTGGTCAAACTGAAGCTTTCTTT
TRBV20-1	TRBJ2-5	NA	NA	CSGGRATATETQYF	TGCAGTGGAGGTCGGGCAACCGCGACAGAGACCCAGTACTTC
TRBV6-2/TRBV6-3	TRBJ2-3	NA	NA	CASRVSQTDTQYF	TGTGCCAGCCGGGTTTCCCAGACAGATACGCAGTATTTT
TRBV5-1	TRBJ2-7	TRBD2	NA	CASSLEGLEFYEQYF	TGCGCCAGCAGCTTAGAGGGACTAGAGTTCTACGAGCAGTACTTC
TRBV6-5	TRBJ2-3	NA	few	CASSYSGSRVADTQYF	TGTGCCAGCAGTTACTCGGGTTCCAGGGTAGCAGATACGCAGTATTTT
TRBV12-3/TRBV12-4	TRBJ1-3	NA	NA	CASSPQSSSGNTIYF	TGTGCCAGCAGTCCACAATCGAGCTCTGGAAACACCATATATTTT
TRBV27	TRBJ2-3	TRBD2	many	CASRGLAGSTDTQYF	TGTGCCAGCAGGGGACTAGCGGGGAGCACAGATACGCAGTATTTT
TRBV4-3	TRBJ1-3	NA	few	CASSQEVSYSGNTIYF	TGCGCCAGCAGCCAAGAAGTAAGCTACTCTGGAAACACCATATATTTT
TRBV4-3	TRBJ1-4	NA	NA	CASSQVLDEKLFF	TGCGCCAGCAGCCAAGTACTTGATGAAAAACTGTTTTTT
TRBV18	TRBJ1-5	NA	NA	CASSLRLGQPQHF	TGTGCCAGCTCCCTCCGGTTGGGGCAGCCCCAGCATTTT
TRBV10-3	TRBJ2-2	NA	NA	CAISESPSIKNTGELFF	TGTGCCATCAGTGAGTCCCCCAGTATCAAGAACACCGGGGAGCTGTTTTTT
TRBV11-3	TRBJ1-2	NA	NA	CASNTLTGVKEEPEGILEGYTF	TGTGCCAGCAACACCTTGACAGGCGTGAAGGAGGAACCCGAGGGGATCCTTGAAGGCTACACCTTC
TRBV7-9	TRBJ2-7	NA	few	CASSLVPSPPPYEQYF	TGTGCCAGCAGCTTAGTTCCCTCGCCACCGCCCTACGAGCAGTACTTC
TRBV2	TRBJ2-3	NA	NA	CASSEFGGDTDTQYF	TGTGCCAGCAGTGAATTCGGCGGGGACACAGATACGCAGTATTTT
TRBV20-1	TRBJ2-1	TRBD1	NA	CSAAMGTGGYEQFF	TGCAGTGCAGCCATGGGGACAGGGGGATATGAGCAGTTCTTC
TRBV5-1	TRBJ2-1	NA	NA	CASTTGVRDGNEQFF	TGCGCCAGTACCACGGGGGTCCGGGACGGCAATGAGCAGTTCTTC
TRBV12-3/TRBV12-4	TRBJ2-5	NA	NA	CASSLAPLETQYF	TGTGCCAGCAGTTTAGCCCCCTTGGAGACCCAGTACTTC
TRBV7-2	TRBJ1-5	NA	many	CASSNTRGNQPQHF	TGTGCCAGCAGTAACACCCGCGGCAATCAGCCCCAGCATTTT
TRBV29-1	TRBJ2-1	NA	NA	CSVGGRGHNEQFF	TGCAGCGTTGGGGGCAGGGGACACAATGAGCAGTTCTTC
TRBV6-2/TRBV6-3	TRBJ2-1	NA	NA	CATSSEGGPYNEQFF	TGTGCCACCAGTTCGGAGGGGGGGCCCTACAATGAGCAGTTCTTC
TRBV7-2	TRBJ1-4	TRBD1	NA	CASSSSTGWAEKLFF	TGTGCCAGCAGCTCATCGACAGGGTGGGCTGAAAAACTGTTTTTT
TRBV11-2	TRBJ2-2	NA	NA	CASSPRDNGELFF	TGTGCCAGCAGCCCTAGGGATAACGGGGAGCTGTTTTTT
TRBV11-2	TRBJ2-1	NA	NA	CASSPSQPEQFF	TGTGCCAGCAGCCCTTCCCAGCCTGAGCAGTTCTTC
TRBV7-9	TRBJ2-7	TRBD2	NA	CASSSLAGRRYEQYF	TGTGCCAGCAGCTCACTAGCGGGGCGAAGGTACGAGCAGTACTTC